This T cell receptor beta chain was documented in a study of T cells in Graves' hyperthyroidism and ophthalmopathy. About this clonotype itself: The target antigen is unknown.

What was amplified from RNA transcripts were TCR beta CDR3 regions. TCR CDR3 underwent first-round RT-PCR with the HTBI primer set. TCRdb fed the multiplex PCR reads into MiXCR, producing one record per CDR3 protein. The data hold 500,000 to 600,000 distinct CDR3 sequences, with around 20% observed a single time. Whole-study results and caveats: Expanded thyroid clonotypes (above 0.001) were mostly also found in blood.

The CDR3 loop spans 14 amino acids. Trimming took 6 bases from V and 2 from J, leaving 16 bases between them. The germline CDR1 and CDR2 sequences are DFQATT and SNEGSKA (reference sequence). The source material was blood. The J gene is TRBJ1-2, the V gene TRBV20-1, with a possible D match to TRBD1 (5 bases). This TCR came from a man aged 40-49 years with Graves' ophthalmopathy. CDR3 DNA sequence: TGCAGTGCCTCCGACCAGGGCCTGAACTATGGCTACACCTTC. Its protein is CSASDQGLNYGYTF.